The next 13 T cell receptor beta chains were all read from a single sample in a study of shared clonotypes between healthy human individuals. Assay used: immunoSEQ multiplex PCR; TCRdb lists only in-frame clones, some missing. The profile shows around 1 million clones, about 80% of them singletons. Sequenced sample: memory CD4+ T cells sorted from blood. This sample's subset: CD45RA-negative fraction. The receptors shown here come from a man between 18 and 29 years old in good health.

The rearrangement joins TRBV28 to TRBJ1-2; 10 nucleotides match TRBD1. J was trimmed by 6 bases and V by 5 bases; bases with no gene match: 9. Looked up from germline, CDR1 is MDHEN and CDR2 is SYDVKM. There are 15 residues in the CDR3. The CDR3 DNA reads as TGTGCCAGCAGTAACCTGGGGACAGGGGAAGATGGCTACACCTTC. Amino acids: CASSNLGTGEDGYTF.

V gene TRBV29-1 combines with J gene TRBJ2-7; D assignment may be TRBD1 or TRBD2 (6 bases each). V was trimmed by 4 bases and J by 7 bases, leaving 14 bases between them. CDR1 and CDR2 (germline): SQVTM, ANQGSEA. This CDR3 comprises 12 residues. CDR3 sequence (DNA): TGCAGCGTTGCCCCGGGGGCGGGTGAGCAGTACTTC. Translating it yields CSVAPGAGEQYF.

The rearrangement uses TRBV27 and TRBJ1-5, with D perhaps matching TRBD1 (6 bases). The length of the CDR3 is 15 residues. The germline gives CDR1 MNHEY, CDR2 SMNVEV (reference sequence). V was clipped by 5 bases and J by 4 bases, with 15 bases between them. CDR3 region: CASSTLQGSNQPQHF. In DNA form, the CDR3 reads TGTGCCAGCAGTACCTTACAGGGTTCTAATCAGCCCCAGCATTTT.

The chain links TRBV20-1 to TRBJ2-7, with a weak D call TRBD1 (6 bases). CDR3 length equals 11 residues. The germline V gene encodes CDR1 DFQATT and CDR2 SNEGSKA (reference sequence). Trimming pared 4 bases from V and 5 bases from J, leaving 9 bases between. CDR3 in DNA: TGCAGTGCTATGCAGGGGAACGAGCAGTACTTC. Its protein product is CSAMQGNEQYF.

This rearrangement joins TRBV11-2 to TRBJ2-3; D possibly corresponds to TRBD2 (6 bases). V was cut by 8 bases and J by 0 bases, with 12 bases left in between. This CDR3 has 14 amino acids. Germline V gene sequence: CDR1 SGHAT, CDR2 FQNNGV. The CDR3 reads CASRPGTSTDTQYF. In DNA form, the CDR3 reads TGTGCCAGCCGACCCGGGACTAGCACAGATACGCAGTATTTT.

This clone was seen a single time. The chain employs TRBV19 and TRBJ1-1, with 9 bases aligning to TRBD1. V shed 6 bases and J 0 bases; nucleotides not matched to a gene: 5. Germline CDR1 is LNHDA and CDR2 is SQIVND (reference sequence). CDR3 length: 15 amino acids. Here the CDR3 DNA reads TGTGCCAGTAGGCGAGACAGGGGGATGAACACTGAAGCTTTCTTT. Protein product: CASRRDRGMNTEAFF.

The chain couples TRBV29-1 to TRBJ2-3, with no clear D. CDR1 SQVTM and CDR2 ANQGSEA come from the germline V gene. V shed 7 bases and J shed 2 bases, with 10 bases lying between them. CDR3 length equals 12 residues. The CDR3 region is CSAATDTDTQYF. In DNA form, the CDR3 reads TGCAGCGCGGCGACCGACACAGATACGCAGTATTTT.

The rearrangement uses TRBV6-5 and TRBJ1-2, with 8 positions matching TRBD1. There are 16 residues in the CDR3. V lost 2 bases, J lost 3 bases, and 8 bases stayed unmatched. Germline-derived CDR1 and CDR2 are MNHEY and SVGAGI. The CDR3 reads CASSYTDRVQYYGYTF. The CDR3 region has the DNA TGTGCCAGCAGTTACACGGACAGGGTCCAGTACTATGGCTACACCTTC.

The chain is built from TRBV6-1 and TRBJ2-5, with 9 bases aligning to TRBD2. Trimming removed 2 bases from V and 2 bases from J; junction bases left unmatched: 0. The CDR3 sequence is 14 residues long. The V gene's germline CDR1 is MNHNS and CDR2 SASEGT. CDR3 protein: CASSETSGQETQYF. CDR3 nucleotides: TGTGCCAGCAGTGAAACTAGCGGGCAAGAGACCCAGTACTTC.

This chain joins TRBV11-2 and TRBJ1-6; D ambiguous. In germline, CDR1 is SGHAT, CDR2 FQNNGV. The V and J ends lost 5 bases and 16 bases respectively, with 21 bases between them. The CDR3 runs to 14 residues. This CDR3 is CASSPKGSAFLLHF. The CDR3 bases are TGTGCCAGCAGCCCAAAAGGGAGTGCGTTCCTTCTCCACTTT.

This chain links TRBV2 with TRBJ1-2; D ambiguous. V lost 7 bases, J lost 0 bases, and 12 bases lay in between. The CDR3 is 14 amino acids. The germline V gene has CDR1 SNHLY and CDR2 FYNNEI. The CDR3 region is CASNAETSNYGYTF. CDR3 coding DNA: TGTGCCAGCAACGCGGAAACCTCTAACTATGGCTACACCTTC.

J is TRBJ1-2 and V is TRBV10-3; 8 positions agree with TRBD1. The CDR3 is 14 residues long. The germline V gene has CDR1 ENHRY and CDR2 SYGVKD. The V gene end was trimmed by 11 bases and the J gene end by 5 bases; junction bases not matched to a gene: 13. In DNA, the CDR3 is TGTGCCTCCGCGGGGGGGACAGGTGATTATGGCTACACCTTC. Translation: CASAGGTGDYGYTF.

The J gene is TRBJ1-2, the V gene TRBV9, with D perhaps matching TRBD1 (6 bases). Germline V gene sequence: CDR1 SGDLS, CDR2 YYNGEE. V shed 4 bases and J shed 5 bases, with 12 bases lying between them. The CDR3 consists of 13 residues. CDR3 sequence reads: CASSRDISYGYTF. CDR3 in DNA: TGTGCCAGCAGCCGGGACATCAGTTATGGCTACACCTTC.